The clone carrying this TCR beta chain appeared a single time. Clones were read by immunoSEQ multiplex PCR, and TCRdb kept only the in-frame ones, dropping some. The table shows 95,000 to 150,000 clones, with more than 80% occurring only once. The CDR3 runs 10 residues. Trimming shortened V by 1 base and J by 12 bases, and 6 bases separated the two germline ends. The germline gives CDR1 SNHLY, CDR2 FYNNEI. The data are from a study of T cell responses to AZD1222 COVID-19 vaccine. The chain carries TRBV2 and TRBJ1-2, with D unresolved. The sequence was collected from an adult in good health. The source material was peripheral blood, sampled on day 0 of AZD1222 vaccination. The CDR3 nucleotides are TGTGCCAGCAGTGAAGGGGTCCACACCTTC. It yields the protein CASSEGVHTF.